Following are 15 T cell receptor beta chains from one sample sequenced in a study of blood T cells in healthy people across ages. Next came a second PCR, run for about 6 to 12 cycles, which used a sample-barcoded 5' primer along with a J-beta primer mix. A single record per CDR3 protein comes from TCRdb applying MiXCR to the 5' RACE reads. The sample comprises 800,000 to 950,000 distinct CDR3 sequences, about 27% of which are singletons, and more than 8.5% rests with the top ten. The data also belong to a second study, concerning T cells of mothers and their children.

Sequencing was done on a sample of blood. The receptors stem from a woman between 40 and 55 years old in good health.

The V and J genes are TRBV5-8 and TRBJ2-5, with TRBD1 identical over 7 bases. CDR1 is SGHTS and CDR2 is YDEGEE in the germline V gene. There are 14 residues in the CDR3. After removal of 4 bases from V and 5 bases from J, the junction contained 8 bases not matched to a gene. The CDR3 sequence is CASSRRGTAETQYF. CDR3 DNA sequence: TGTGCCAGCAGCCGGAGAGGGACAGCGGAGACCCAGTACTTC. The variable domain in full, with the rest retrieved from reference TRBV5-8 and TRBJ2-5, is EAGVTQSPTHLIKTRGQQATLRCSPISGHTSVYWYQQALGLGLQFLLWYDEGEERNRGNFPPRFSGRQFPNYSSELNVNALELEDSALYLCASSRRGTAETQYFGPGTRLLVL.

V is TRBV3-1 and J is TRBJ2-2; no firm D call. The CDR3 covers 15 residues. In germline, CDR1 is LGHDT, CDR2 YNNKEL (reference sequence). Trimming took 2 bases from V and 5 from J, leaving 12 bases between them. CDR3 amino acids: CASSQRPIQTGELFF. CDR3 in DNA: TGTGCCAGCAGCCAACGCCCGATTCAAACCGGGGAGCTGTTTTTT.

This clonotype was detected a few times. This rearrangement joins TRBV3-1 to TRBJ2-7, with 9 bases matching TRBD1. J lost 1 base, V lost 1 base, and 5 bases had no gene match. The V gene's germline CDR1 is LGHDT and CDR2 YNNKEL (reference sequence). The CDR3 covers 16 residues. The CDR3 here is CASSQVVGTGSYEQYF. The DNA of the CDR3 is TGTGCCAGCAGCCAAGTTGTCGGGACAGGGTCCTACGAGCAGTACTTC.

At least ten counts were recorded for this clonotype. This chain links TRBV2 with TRBJ2-4; TRBD2 matches 7 bases. The V and J ends lost 6 bases and 8 bases, in that order; junction bases with no gene match: 10. The CDR3 is 14 residues long. Germline CDR1 reads SNHLY; CDR2 reads FYNNEI. CDR3 sequence (DNA): TGTGCCAGCAGCCGCCTCCCGGGGAGGGACATTCAGTACTTC. It is translated as CASSRLPGRDIQYF.

The chain is built from TRBV30 and TRBJ1-1; D is uncertain. The CDR3 is 11 residues long. Germline V gene data show CDR1 as GTSNPN and CDR2 as SVGIG (reference sequence). V was clipped by 3 bases and J by 7 bases, with 9 bases between them. CDR3 sequence reads: CAWSQLYEAFF. The CDR3 region has the DNA TGTGCCTGGAGCCAACTCTATGAAGCTTTCTTT.

At least ten counts were recorded for this clonotype. The V gene is TRBV27, the J gene TRBJ1-1; TRBD1 matches 7 bases. With V trimmed by 8 bases and J by 5 bases, 11 bases remained unmatched. The CDR3 is 14 amino acids. The V gene's germline CDR1 is MNHEY and CDR2 SMNVEV (reference sequence). The CDR3 reads CASRRGGDGTEAFF. For the CDR3, the DNA is TGTGCCAGCCGCCGAGGGGGCGACGGTACTGAAGCTTTCTTT.

This clonotype was seen more than once but under ten times. The V and J genes are TRBV4-1 and TRBJ2-3; no firm D call. The CDR3 has 13 residues. In germline, CDR1 is MGHRA, CDR2 YSYEKL. V was pared by 1 base and J by 5 bases, with 7 bases between. The CDR3 spells CASSQVMVDTQYF. The CDR3 DNA reads as TGCGCCAGCAGCCAAGTTATGGTAGATACGCAGTATTTT.

In this sample, this clonotype turned up many times. This rearrangement joins TRBV12-3 or TRBV12-4 to TRBJ2-7; D is unclear. CDR3 length equals 14 residues. Trimming stripped 3 bases from V and 9 bases from J, with 18 bases between. The CDR3 protein is CASSFRHGKFGQYF. The DNA of the CDR3 is TGTGCCAGCAGTTTCCGACATGGGAAGTTCGGGCAGTACTTC.

Details on this clonotype: Germline is not matched at one junction end, which may reflect a read error. The chain uses TRBV7-3 and TRBJ2-3; a weak D match, TRBD1 (6 bases). CDR3 length: 17 amino acids. Germline CDR1 is SGHTA and CDR2 is FQGTGA. CDR3 loop: CASSLTVSGANTDAQYF. DNA of the CDR3: TGTGCCAGCAGCTTAACGGTCTCAGGGGCGAACACAGATGCGCAGTATTTT. The variable domain in full, with the rest retrieved from reference TRBV7-3 and TRBJ2-3, is GAGVSQTPSNKVTEKGKYVELRCDPISGHTALYWYRQSLGQGPEFLIYFQGTGAADDSGLPNDRFFAVRPEGSVSTLKIQRTERGDSAVYLCASSLTVSGANTDAQYFGPGTRLTVL.

V usage is TRBV7-9 and J usage is TRBJ2-5; D may be TRBD1 (5 bases). Germline lookup yields CDR1 SEHNR and CDR2 FQNEAQ (reference sequence). Between the trimmed V and J ends, which lost 2 bases and 0 bases, there was a span of 10 bases. This CDR3 has 15 amino acids. CDR3: CASSLHDRNQETQYF. For the CDR3, the DNA is TGTGCCAGCAGCTTACACGACAGAAACCAAGAGACCCAGTACTTC. The variable domain in full, completed from reference TRBV7-9 and TRBJ2-5, reads DTGVSQNPRHKITKRGQNVTFRCDPISEHNRLYWYRQTLGQGPEFLTYFQNEAQLEKSRLLSDRFSAERPKGSFSTLEIQRTEQGDSAMYLCASSLHDRNQETQYFGPGTRLLVL.

This clonotype turned up a few times. The rearrangement links TRBV9 to TRBJ2-3, with D perhaps assigned TRBD1 or TRBD2 (5 bases each). Trimming left V 3 bases short and J 6 bases short, with 8 bases between. The CDR3 covers 12 residues. Per the germline V gene, CDR1 is SGDLS and CDR2 is YYNGEE. CDR3 bases: TGTGCCAGCAGCGGGGGGTTGGATACGCAGTATTTT. Translation: CASSGGLDTQYF.

Regarding this clonotype: The junction and the germline gene differ at one end; a read error may be behind it. This chain connects TRBV19 to TRBJ2-1; TRBD2 aligns across 12 bases. There are 17 residues in the CDR3. Germline V gene sequence: CDR1 LNHDA, CDR2 SQIVND (reference sequence). CDR3 coding DNA: TGTGCCGGTAGTATAGCTAGGACTAGCGGGGATACCAATGAGCAGTTCTTC. Amino acids: CAGSIARTSGDTNEQFF.

The sample holds a few counts of this clonotype. The CDR3 is CASSLSILAGTDTQYF. The CDR3 bases are TGTGCCAGCAGTTTATCGATACTAGCGGGCACAGATACGCAGTATTTT. The chain employs TRBV27 and TRBJ2-3; 8 bases align to TRBD2. The CDR3 loop spans 16 amino acids. Germline-derived CDR1 and CDR2 are MNHEY and SMNVEV (reference sequence). With 0 bases clipped from V and 1 base from J, the junction kept 3 bases outside the gene matches.

There are many counts of this clonotype. V is TRBV10-3 and J is TRBJ1-1, with 8 nucleotides matching TRBD1. With V trimmed by 0 bases and J by 5 bases, 5 bases remained unmatched. CDR1 and CDR2 from the germline V gene are ENHRY and SYGVKD. The CDR3 spans 15 residues. CDR3 loop: CAISESKDRATEAFF. DNA of the CDR3: TGTGCCATCAGTGAGTCGAAGGACAGGGCAACTGAAGCTTTCTTT.

To note about this clonotype: This sequence may be a read error, since a much larger clone differs from it by one base. The missing conserved phenylalanine or tryptophan at the end of this CDR3 makes a read error likely. CDR3 in DNA: TGCAGTGCTAGAAGACGTTCCTATGGCTACACCCTC. It codes for CSARRRSYGYTL. The chain combines TRBV20-1 with TRBJ1-2; D is unresolved. Germline V gene lookup returns CDR1 DFQATT and CDR2 SNEGSKA (reference sequence). The ends were cut back, 2 bases at V and 4 bases at J, with 8 bases in the middle. CDR3 length: 12 residues.